This T cell receptor (beta chain) originates from a study of response to subunit inactivated influenza vaccine. Study-wide points: That few new T cells are recruited by each seasonal influenza vaccination was the authors' suggestion.

TCRdb reprocessed the RT-PCR reads with MiXCR, giving one entry per CDR3 protein. Here the sample spans fewer than 700,000 distinct CDR3 sequences, 10% to 15% being singletons. Comments on this clonotype: No antigen is known for it.

V lost 4 bases and J lost 7, with 10 bases in between. The CDR3 consists of 13 residues. The rearrangement uses TRBV12-3 or TRBV12-4 and TRBJ1-4, with D tentatively TRBD1 (5 bases). This TCR was recovered from a man between 45 and 60 years old who received an inactivated influenza vaccine. This specimen consisted of PBMCs from blood, obtained roughly 47 days after vaccination. The CDR3 sequence: CASSYGRGEKLFF. The CDR3 region has the DNA TGTGCCAGCAGTTACGGGAGGGGTGAAAAACTGTTTTTT.